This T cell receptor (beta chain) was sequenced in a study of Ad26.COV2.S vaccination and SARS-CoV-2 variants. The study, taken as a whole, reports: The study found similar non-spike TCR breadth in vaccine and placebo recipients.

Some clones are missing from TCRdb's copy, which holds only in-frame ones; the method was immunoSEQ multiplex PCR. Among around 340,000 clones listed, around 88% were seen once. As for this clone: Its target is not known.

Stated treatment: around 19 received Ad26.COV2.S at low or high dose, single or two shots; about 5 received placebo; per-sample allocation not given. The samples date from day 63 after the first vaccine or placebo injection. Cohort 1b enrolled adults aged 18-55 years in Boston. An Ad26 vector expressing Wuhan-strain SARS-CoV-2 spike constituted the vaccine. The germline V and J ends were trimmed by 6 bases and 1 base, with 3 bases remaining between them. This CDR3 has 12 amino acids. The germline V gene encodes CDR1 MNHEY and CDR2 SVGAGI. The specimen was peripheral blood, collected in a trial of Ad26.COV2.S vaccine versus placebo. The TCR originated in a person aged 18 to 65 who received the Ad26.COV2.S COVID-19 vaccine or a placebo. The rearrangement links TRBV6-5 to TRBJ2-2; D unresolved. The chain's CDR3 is CASRMNTGELFF. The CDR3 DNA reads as TGTGCCAGCAGGATGAACACCGGGGAGCTGTTTTTT.